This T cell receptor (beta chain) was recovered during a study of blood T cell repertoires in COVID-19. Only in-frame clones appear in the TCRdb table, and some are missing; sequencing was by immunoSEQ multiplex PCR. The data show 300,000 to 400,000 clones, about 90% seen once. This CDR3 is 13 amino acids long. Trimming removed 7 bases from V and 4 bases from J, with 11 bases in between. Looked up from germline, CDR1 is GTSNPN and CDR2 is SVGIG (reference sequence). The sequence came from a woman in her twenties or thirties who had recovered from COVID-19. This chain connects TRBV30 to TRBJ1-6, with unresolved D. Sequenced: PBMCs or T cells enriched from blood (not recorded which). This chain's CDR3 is CASVGRYNSPLHF. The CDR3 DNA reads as TGTGCCTCCGTGGGCAGATATAATTCACCCCTCCACTTT. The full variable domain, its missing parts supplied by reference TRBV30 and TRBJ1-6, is SQTIHQWPATLVQPVGSPLSLECTVEGTSNPNLYWYRQAAGRGLQLLFYSVGIGQISSEVPQNLSASRPQDRQFILSSKKLLLSDSGFYLCASVGRYNSPLHFGNGTRLTVT.